Described below is a single TCR beta chain sequence and its context. Its antigen is not known. This entry belongs to a study of shared clonotypes between healthy human individuals. Study observations and caveats: It was the few donors that limited the genetic and exposure-history diversity represented. Naive CD4 clonotype sharing across several donors was about 5%. The study sampled only blood, and tissue repertoires likely differ. The expectation was that sequencing depth would affect clonotype sharing among donors.

The protocol was immunoSEQ multiplex PCR, while the TCRdb copy is restricted to in-frame clones and leaves out a portion. The repertoire holds approximately 2,200,000 clones, with about 92% as singletons. V was trimmed by 2 bases and J by 4 bases, leaving 8 bases between them. Per the germline V gene, CDR1 is SEHNR and CDR2 is FQNEAQ (reference sequence). CDR3 length equals 13 residues. CD45RO-negative cells were positively selected for CCR7, leaving out terminally differentiated effector memory CD45RA+ cells. This clonotype was sampled from a man aged 18 to 29 in good health. Some clones in this sample may be carry-over from other donors' samples. The rearrangement links TRBV7-9 to TRBJ2-5; D is unresolved. The specimen was naive CD8+ T cells from PBMCs. CDR3: CASSLSGRETQYF. CDR3 sequence (DNA): TGTGCCAGCAGCTTATCAGGTCGAGAGACCCAGTACTTC.